These T cell receptor beta chains were read from a single sample in a study of CD4 T cells in relation to SARS-CoV-2 and coronaviruses. These receptors are not linked to any known antigen. Method: immunoSEQ multiplex PCR; TCRdb's copy keeps in-frame clones and lacks some. Altogether 9,000 to 15,000 clones are present, 70% to 80% being singletons, with the ten largest covering around 14%. The sample consisted of CD4+ T cells from PBMCs, cultured in vitro. All receptors derive from a human donor in good health. Each CDR3 is given with its conserved first and last residue. A D gene is named only where the DNA matches it firmly. Some rows mark clone size as missing; the rest say once, few, many or name a class of expanded clone.

clone_size	v_call	d_call	j_call	cdr3_aa	cdr3_nt
-	TRBV9	-	TRBJ2-3	CASRGASDTQYF	TGTGCCAGCAGGGGGGCCTCGGATACGCAGTATTTT
-	TRBV7-2	TRBD2	TRBJ2-4	CASSSSGGAKNIQYF	TGTGCCAGCAGCTCTAGCGGGGGGGCCAAAAACATTCAGTACTTC
-	TRBV5-1	TRBD1	TRBJ1-1	CASSRPQGALNTEAFF	TGCGCCAGCAGCAGACCACAGGGGGCCCTCAACACTGAAGCTTTCTTT
-	TRBV28	-	TRBJ1-2	CASSISSGRGYTF	TGTGCCAGCAGTATTTCTTCCGGGCGTGGCTACACCTTC
-	TRBV28	-	TRBJ1-2	CASSLVIGADYGYTF	TGTGCCAGCAGTTTAGTGATAGGGGCAGACTATGGCTACACCTTC
-	TRBV19	TRBD2	TRBJ2-1	CASSTSGRGEQFF	TGTGCCAGTAGTACTAGCGGGAGAGGTGAGCAGTTCTTC
few	TRBV10-3	-	TRBJ2-7	CAIAPRANYEQYF	TGTGCCATCGCCCCCAGGGCTAACTACGAGCAGTACTTC
-	TRBV7-9	TRBD2	TRBJ2-1	CASSLSSGRDEQFF	TGTGCCAGCAGCCTTTCTAGCGGGAGGGATGAGCAGTTCTTC
-	TRBV27	TRBD2	TRBJ2-2	CASRTSGVTGELFF	TGTGCCAGCAGGACTAGCGGAGTCACCGGGGAGCTGTTTTTT
-	TRBV2	-	TRBJ1-4	CASSVTSSNEKLFF	TGTGCCAGCAGTGTTACGAGCTCTAATGAAAAACTGTTTTTT
-	TRBV29-1	TRBD1	TRBJ2-1	CSVVEQGAINEQFF	TGCAGCGTTGTCGAACAGGGGGCAATCAATGAGCAGTTCTTC
-	TRBV27	-	TRBJ1-1	CASREGGERQGAFF	TGTGCCAGCAGGGAGGGAGGGGAGAGGCAAGGAGCTTTCTTT
-	TRBV11-2	TRBD1	TRBJ1-3	CASSPTGVAGNTIYF	TGTGCCAGCAGCCCGACAGGGGTAGCTGGAAACACCATATATTTT
-	TRBV28	-	TRBJ1-6	CASRASSPLHF	TGTGCCAGCAGGGCGAGCTCACCCCTCCACTTT
-	TRBV6-5	-	TRBJ1-1	CASSLLQVTEAFF	TGTGCCAGCAGCCTCCTTCAGGTCACTGAAGCTTTCTTT
few	TRBV7-7	TRBD2	TRBJ2-5	CASSSLAGGPQETQYF	TGTGCCAGCAGCTCGCTAGCGGGGGGCCCTCAAGAGACCCAGTACTTC
once	TRBV5-1	TRBD1	TRBJ1-6	CASSLAYDRANSPLHF	TGCGCCAGCAGCTTGGCATACGACAGGGCCAATTCACCCCTCCACTTT
-	TRBV28	-	TRBJ1-2	CASLGVKGYTF	TGTGCCAGCCTCGGAGTAAAGGGCTACACCTTC
-	TRBV25-1	-	TRBJ2-3	CASSRAGSTDTQYF	TGTGCCAGCAGTAGAGCGGGTAGCACAGATACGCAGTATTTT
-	TRBV7-8	-	TRBJ2-7	CASRPRGPREEQYF	TGTGCCAGCAGACCACGGGGCCCCAGAGAGGAGCAGTACTTC
-	TRBV7-2	-	TRBJ1-1	CASSPRDYRGTEAFF	TGTGCCAGCAGCCCACGAGACTACCGTGGGACTGAAGCTTTCTTT
-	TRBV11-2	-	TRBJ1-5	CASSLRGDQPQHF	TGTGCCAGCAGCTTACGGGGGGATCAGCCCCAGCATTTT
-	TRBV5-1	TRBD2	TRBJ2-5	CASSLVLAGEETQYF	TGCGCCAGCAGCTTGGTGCTAGCGGGGGAAGAGACCCAGTACTTC
-	TRBV5-1	-	TRBJ2-3	CASSLGPSTDTQYF	TGCGCCAGCAGCTTGGGACCAAGCACAGATACGCAGTATTTT
-	TRBV27	TRBD2	TRBJ2-7	CASSVLREGSEQYF	TGTGCCAGCAGTGTACTGCGGGAGGGATCCGAGCAGTACTTC
-	TRBV6-6	-	TRBJ1-4	CAIHGQTNEKLFF	TGTGCCATCCATGGACAGACTAATGAAAAACTGTTTTTT
-	TRBV28	-	TRBJ2-4	CASSWGLNIQYF	TGTGCCAGCAGTTGGGGACTGAACATTCAGTACTTC
-	TRBV19	-	TRBJ1-2	CASKNQANYGYTF	TGTGCCAGTAAAAATCAAGCTAACTATGGCTACACCTTC
-	TRBV7-2	TRBD2	TRBJ2-1	CASSSRGGGNEQFF	TGTGCCAGCAGCTCTCGCGGGGGTGGAAATGAGCAGTTCTTC
few	TRBV6-2/TRBV6-3	-	TRBJ2-7	CASSHVYEQYF	TGTGCCAGCAGTCACGTCTACGAGCAGTACTTC
-	TRBV27	-	TRBJ2-1	CASSRSSYNEQFF	TGTGCCAGCAGTAGGAGCTCCTACAATGAGCAGTTCTTC
-	TRBV6-6	-	TRBJ1-5	CASRGPGVGNQPQHF	TGTGCCAGCAGAGGTCCAGGGGTAGGGAATCAGCCCCAGCATTTT
-	TRBV11-2	-	TRBJ2-7	CASSIYRGSYEQYF	TGTGCCAGCAGCATATACCGGGGGTCCTACGAGCAGTACTTC
-	TRBV6-5	TRBD2	TRBJ2-7	CAIRPGGAGAYEQYF	TGTGCCATCCGACCGGGGGGAGCGGGTGCCTACGAGCAGTACTTC
-	TRBV3-1/TRBV3-2	TRBD1	TRBJ2-7	CASSPRDSDSYEQYF	TGTGCCAGCAGCCCTCGGGACAGCGACTCCTACGAGCAGTACTTC
-	TRBV2	-	TRBJ2-1	CASSAGPSVNEQFF	TGTGCCAGCAGTGCGGGCCCCTCCGTTAATGAGCAGTTCTTC
-	TRBV19	-	TRBJ1-4	CATGWVGEKLFF	TGTGCCACAGGATGGGTTGGTGAAAAACTGTTTTTT
-	TRBV6-6	-	TRBJ2-3	CASSPRGSDTQYF	TGTGCCAGCAGTCCCAGGGGATCAGATACGCAGTATTTT
-	TRBV9	-	TRBJ1-2	CASNRALNYGYTF	TGTGCCAGCAACCGGGCCTTAAACTATGGCTACACCTTC
-	TRBV5-6	-	TRBJ2-7	CASSFGASSYEQYF	TGTGCCAGCAGCTTCGGGGCTAGCTCCTACGAGCAGTACTTC
-	TRBV3-1/TRBV3-2	-	TRBJ1-2	CASSQGVGLGVRSGYTF	TGTGCCAGCAGCCAGGGCGTGGGTTTGGGCGTAAGATCGGGCTACACCTTC
-	TRBV13	-	TRBJ2-7	CASSLATTYEQYF	TGTGCCAGCAGCTTAGCAACAACCTACGAGCAGTACTTC
-	TRBV7-3	-	TRBJ2-5	CASSLHQGLQETQYF	TGTGCCAGCAGCTTACATCAGGGACTCCAAGAGACCCAGTACTTC
few	TRBV6-2/TRBV6-3	-	TRBJ2-5	CASSLRFETQYF	TGTGCCAGCAGCTTACGTTTCGAGACCCAGTACTTC
-	TRBV4-2	-	TRBJ2-2	CASSQGSTNTGELFF	TGTGCCAGCAGCCAAGGATCCACGAACACCGGGGAGCTGTTTTTT
-	TRBV7-9	-	TRBJ1-4	CASSHQGRSEKLFF	TGTGCCAGCAGCCATCAGGGGAGGAGTGAAAAACTGTTTTTT
-	TRBV4-1	TRBD2	TRBJ2-1	CASSPGAQRGGNDEQFF	TGCGCCAGCAGCCCCGGGGCCCAGCGGGGGGGCAATGATGAGCAGTTCTTC
-	TRBV5-1	TRBD1	TRBJ1-4	CASSPRTGGLTNEKLFF	TGCGCCAGCAGCCCCCGGACAGGGGGCCTCACTAATGAAAAACTGTTTTTT
-	TRBV11-2	-	TRBJ2-2	CASSFTGGGGELFF	TGTGCCAGCAGCTTCACAGGGGGAGGGGGGGAGCTGTTTTTT
once	TRBV13	-	TRBJ2-3	CASSLWGVGDTQYF	TGTGCCAGCAGCTTATGGGGGGTGGGGGATACGCAGTATTTT
-	TRBV28	-	TRBJ2-2	CASSVVYTGELFF	TGTGCCAGCAGTGTAGTTTACACCGGGGAGCTGTTTTTT
few	TRBV3-1/TRBV3-2	-	TRBJ1-1	CASSQGHKNTEAFF	TGTGCCAGCAGCCAAGGTCATAAGAACACTGAAGCTTTCTTT
-	TRBV6-6	-	TRBJ1-1	CASSYAGENTEAFF	TGTGCCAGCAGTTACGCGGGGGAGAACACTGAAGCTTTCTTT
-	TRBV4-3	-	TRBJ2-3	CASSQGPTDTQYF	TGCGCCAGCAGCCAAGGGCCCACAGATACGCAGTATTTT
-	TRBV5-4	-	TRBJ2-3	CASSLGGDTQYF	TGTGCCAGCAGTTTGGGGGGTGATACGCAGTATTTT